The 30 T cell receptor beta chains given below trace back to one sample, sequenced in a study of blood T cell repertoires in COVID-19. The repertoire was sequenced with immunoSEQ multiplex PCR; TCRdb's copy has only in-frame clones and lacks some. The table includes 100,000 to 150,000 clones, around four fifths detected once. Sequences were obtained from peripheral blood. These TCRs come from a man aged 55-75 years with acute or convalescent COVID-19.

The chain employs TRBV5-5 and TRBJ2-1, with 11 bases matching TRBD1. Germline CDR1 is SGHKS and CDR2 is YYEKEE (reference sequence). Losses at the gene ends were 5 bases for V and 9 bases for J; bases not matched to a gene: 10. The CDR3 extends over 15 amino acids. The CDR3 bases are TGTGCCAGCAGGGACAGGGGGCGTATATCGAGTGAGCAGTTCTTC. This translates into CASRDRGRISSEQFF. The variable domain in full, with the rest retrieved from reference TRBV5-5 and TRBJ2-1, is DAGVTQSPTHLIKTRGQQVTLRCSPISGHKSVSWYQQVLGQGPQFIFQYYEKEERGRGNFPDRFSARQFPNYSSELNVNALLLGDSALYLCASRDRGRISSEQFFGPGTRLTVL.

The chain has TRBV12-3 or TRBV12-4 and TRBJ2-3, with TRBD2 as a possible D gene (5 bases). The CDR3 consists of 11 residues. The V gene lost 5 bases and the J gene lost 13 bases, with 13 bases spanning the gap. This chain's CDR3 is CASSRSSREYF. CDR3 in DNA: TGTGCCAGCAGTCGGTCTAGCCGAGAGTATTTT.

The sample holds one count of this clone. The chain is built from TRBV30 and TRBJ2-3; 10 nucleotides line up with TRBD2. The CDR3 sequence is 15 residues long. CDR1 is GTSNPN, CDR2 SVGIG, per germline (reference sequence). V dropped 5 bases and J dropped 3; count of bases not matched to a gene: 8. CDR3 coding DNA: TGTGCCTGGCGCCGTAGCGGGAGGTCGACAGATACGCAGTATTTT. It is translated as CAWRRSGRSTDTQYF.

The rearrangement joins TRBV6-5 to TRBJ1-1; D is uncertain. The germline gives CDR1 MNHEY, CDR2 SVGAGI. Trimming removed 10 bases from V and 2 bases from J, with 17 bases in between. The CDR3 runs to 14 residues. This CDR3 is CATRPPGFNTEAFF. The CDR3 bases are TGTGCCACCCGCCCCCCGGGTTTTAACACTGAAGCTTTCTTT.

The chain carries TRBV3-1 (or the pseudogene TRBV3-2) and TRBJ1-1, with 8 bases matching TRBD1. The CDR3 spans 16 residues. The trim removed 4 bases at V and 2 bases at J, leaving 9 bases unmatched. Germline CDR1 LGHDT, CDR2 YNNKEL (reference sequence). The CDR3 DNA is TGTGCCAGCAGCCGGCGTTTAGGACAGGGAAACACTGAAGCTTTCTTT. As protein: CASSRRLGQGNTEAFF.

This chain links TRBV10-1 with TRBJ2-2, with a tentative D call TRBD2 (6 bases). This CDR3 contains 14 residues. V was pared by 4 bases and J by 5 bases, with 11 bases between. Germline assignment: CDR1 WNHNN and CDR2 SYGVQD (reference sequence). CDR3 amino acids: CASSAGSGTGELFF. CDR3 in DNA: TGCGCCAGCAGTGCGGGTAGCGGAACCGGGGAGCTGTTTTTT.

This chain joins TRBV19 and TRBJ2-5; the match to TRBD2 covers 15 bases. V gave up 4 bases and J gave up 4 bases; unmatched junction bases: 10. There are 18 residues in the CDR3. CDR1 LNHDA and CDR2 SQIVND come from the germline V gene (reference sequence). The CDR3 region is CASSNLGLAGGGGETQYF. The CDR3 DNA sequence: TGTGCCAGTAGTAACCTGGGACTAGCGGGAGGAGGTGGAGAGACCCAGTACTTC.

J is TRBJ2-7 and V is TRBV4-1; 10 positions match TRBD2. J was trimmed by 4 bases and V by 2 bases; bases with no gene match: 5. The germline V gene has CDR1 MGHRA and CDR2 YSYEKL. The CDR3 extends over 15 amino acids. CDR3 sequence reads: CASSQSSSGGYEQYF. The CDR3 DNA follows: TGCGCCAGCAGCCAATCGTCTAGCGGGGGTTACGAGCAGTACTTC.

CDR3 DNA sequence: TGTGCCAGCAGCTCGAGGGGGACTAGTATTCGGGATGAGCAGTTCTTC. Residues: CASSSRGTSIRDEQFF. V usage is TRBV7-3 and J usage is TRBJ2-1, with 8 bases identical to TRBD2. CDR3 length equals 16 residues. The V gene's germline CDR1 is SGHTA and CDR2 FQGTGA. After removal of 4 bases from V and 8 bases from J, the junction contained 13 bases not matched to a gene.

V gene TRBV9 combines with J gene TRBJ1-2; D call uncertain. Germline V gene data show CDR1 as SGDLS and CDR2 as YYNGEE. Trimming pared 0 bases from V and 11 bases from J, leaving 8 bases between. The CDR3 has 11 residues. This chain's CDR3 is CASSVAKRYTF. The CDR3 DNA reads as TGTGCCAGCAGCGTAGCTAAGAGATACACCTTC. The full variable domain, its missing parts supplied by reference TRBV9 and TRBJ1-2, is DSGVTQTPKHLITATGQRVTLRCSPRSGDLSVYWYQQSLDQGLQFLIQYYNGEERAKGNILERFSAQQFPDLHSELNLSSLELGDSALYFCASSVAKRYTFGSGTRLTVV.

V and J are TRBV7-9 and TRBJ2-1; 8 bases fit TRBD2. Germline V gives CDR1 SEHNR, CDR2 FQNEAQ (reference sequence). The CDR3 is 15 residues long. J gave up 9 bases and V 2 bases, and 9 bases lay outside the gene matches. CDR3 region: CASSLITSGSGEQFF. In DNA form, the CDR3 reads TGTGCCAGCAGCTTAATCACTAGCGGTAGCGGTGAGCAGTTCTTC.

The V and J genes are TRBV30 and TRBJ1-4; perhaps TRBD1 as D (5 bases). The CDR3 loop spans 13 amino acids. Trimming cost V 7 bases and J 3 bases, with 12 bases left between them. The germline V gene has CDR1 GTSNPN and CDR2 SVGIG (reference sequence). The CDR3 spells CASTTASNEKLFF. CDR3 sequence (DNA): TGTGCCTCGACGACAGCTTCTAATGAAAAACTGTTTTTT.

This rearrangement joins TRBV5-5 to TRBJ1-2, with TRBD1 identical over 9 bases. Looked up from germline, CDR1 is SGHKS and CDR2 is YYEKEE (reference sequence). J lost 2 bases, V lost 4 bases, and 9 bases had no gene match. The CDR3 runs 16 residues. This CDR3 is CASSPSGTGKNYGYTF. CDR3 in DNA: TGTGCCAGCAGCCCATCCGGGACAGGGAAGAACTATGGCTACACCTTC.

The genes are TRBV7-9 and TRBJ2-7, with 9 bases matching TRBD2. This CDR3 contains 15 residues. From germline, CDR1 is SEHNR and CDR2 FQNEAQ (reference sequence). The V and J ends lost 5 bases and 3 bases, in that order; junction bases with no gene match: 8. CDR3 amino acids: CASSQGSSGGYEQYF. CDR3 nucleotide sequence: TGTGCCAGCAGCCAAGGGAGTAGCGGGGGCTACGAGCAGTACTTC.

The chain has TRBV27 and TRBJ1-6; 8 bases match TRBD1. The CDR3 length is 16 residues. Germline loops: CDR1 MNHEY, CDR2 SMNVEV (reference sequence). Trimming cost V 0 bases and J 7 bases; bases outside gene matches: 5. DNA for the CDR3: TGTGCCAGCAGTTTATCGCGGACAGGGCCAAATTCACCCCTCCACTTT. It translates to CASSLSRTGPNSPLHF.

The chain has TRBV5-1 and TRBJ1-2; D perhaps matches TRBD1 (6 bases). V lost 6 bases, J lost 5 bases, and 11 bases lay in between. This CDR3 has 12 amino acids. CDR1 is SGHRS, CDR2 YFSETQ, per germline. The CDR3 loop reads CASISDSYGYTF. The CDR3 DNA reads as TGCGCCAGCATATCGGACAGTTATGGCTACACCTTC.

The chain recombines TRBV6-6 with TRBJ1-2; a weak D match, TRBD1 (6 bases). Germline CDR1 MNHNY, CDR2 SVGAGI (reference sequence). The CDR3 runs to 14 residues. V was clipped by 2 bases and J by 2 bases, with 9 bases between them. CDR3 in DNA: TGTGCCAGCAGTTACACCACAGGGAACTATGGCTACACCTTC. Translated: CASSYTTGNYGYTF.

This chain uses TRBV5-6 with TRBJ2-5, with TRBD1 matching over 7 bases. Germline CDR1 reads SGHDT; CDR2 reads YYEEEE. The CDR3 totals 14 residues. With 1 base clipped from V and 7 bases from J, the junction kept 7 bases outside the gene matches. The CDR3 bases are TGTGCCAGCAGCTTGAAGGGGGCCCACGGGACCCAGTACTTC. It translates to CASSLKGAHGTQYF.

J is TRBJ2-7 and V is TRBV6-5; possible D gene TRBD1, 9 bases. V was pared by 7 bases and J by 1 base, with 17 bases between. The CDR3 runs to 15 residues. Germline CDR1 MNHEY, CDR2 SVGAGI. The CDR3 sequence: CASNSGGTGSYEQYF. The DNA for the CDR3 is TGTGCCAGCAACTCGGGGGGGACAGGGTCCTACGAGCAGTACTTC.

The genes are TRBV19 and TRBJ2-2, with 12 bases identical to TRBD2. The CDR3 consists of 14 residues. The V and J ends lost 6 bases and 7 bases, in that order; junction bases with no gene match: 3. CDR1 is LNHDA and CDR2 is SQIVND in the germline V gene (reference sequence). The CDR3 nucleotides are TGTGCCAGTAGGAGACTAGCGGGAGTCGGGGAGCTGTTTTTT. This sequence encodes CASRRLAGVGELFF.

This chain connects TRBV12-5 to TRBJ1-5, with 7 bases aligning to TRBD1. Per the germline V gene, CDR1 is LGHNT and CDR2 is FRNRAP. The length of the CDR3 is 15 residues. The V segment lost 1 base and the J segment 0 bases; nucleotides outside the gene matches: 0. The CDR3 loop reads CASGLEGASNQPQHF. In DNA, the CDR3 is TGTGCTAGTGGTTTGGAGGGGGCTAGCAATCAGCCCCAGCATTTT. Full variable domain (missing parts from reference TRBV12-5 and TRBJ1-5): DARVTQTPRHKVTEMGQEVTMRCQPILGHNTVFWYRQTMMQGLELLAYFRNRAPLDDSGMPKDRFSAEMPDATLATLKIQPSEPRDSAVYFCASGLEGASNQPQHFGDGTRLSIL.

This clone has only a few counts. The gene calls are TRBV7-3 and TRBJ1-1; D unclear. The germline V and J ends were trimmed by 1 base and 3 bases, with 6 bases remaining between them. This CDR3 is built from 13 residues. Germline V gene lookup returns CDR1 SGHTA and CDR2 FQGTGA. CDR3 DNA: TGTGCCAGCAGCTTAAAAGGAGACACTGAAGCTTTCTTT. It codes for CASSLKGDTEAFF.

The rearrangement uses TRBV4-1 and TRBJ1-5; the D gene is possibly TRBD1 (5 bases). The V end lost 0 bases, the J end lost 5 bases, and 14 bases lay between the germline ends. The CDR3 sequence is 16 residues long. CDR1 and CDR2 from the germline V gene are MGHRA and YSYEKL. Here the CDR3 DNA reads TGCGCCAGCAGCCAAGATTTATGGGGGGGGGATCAGCCCCAGCATTTT. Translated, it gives CASSQDLWGGDQPQHF.

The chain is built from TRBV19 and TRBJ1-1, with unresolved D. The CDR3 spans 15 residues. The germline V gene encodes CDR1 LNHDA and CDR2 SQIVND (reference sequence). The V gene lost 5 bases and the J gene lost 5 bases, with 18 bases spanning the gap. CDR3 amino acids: CASSVQGRGMTEAFF. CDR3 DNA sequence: TGTGCCAGTAGTGTCCAAGGTCGGGGTATGACTGAAGCTTTCTTT.

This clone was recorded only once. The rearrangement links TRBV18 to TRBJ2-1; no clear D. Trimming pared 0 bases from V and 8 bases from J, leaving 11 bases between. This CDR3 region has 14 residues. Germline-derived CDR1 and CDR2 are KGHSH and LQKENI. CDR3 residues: CASSPPFQVHEQFF. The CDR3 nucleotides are TGTGCCAGCTCACCACCATTCCAGGTACATGAGCAGTTCTTC.

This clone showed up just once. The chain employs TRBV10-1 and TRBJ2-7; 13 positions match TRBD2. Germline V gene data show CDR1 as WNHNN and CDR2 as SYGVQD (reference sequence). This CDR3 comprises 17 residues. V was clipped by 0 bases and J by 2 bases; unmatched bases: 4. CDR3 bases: TGCGCCAGCAGTGAGTCGTGGACTAGCGGGAGCGCCTACGAGCAGTACTTC. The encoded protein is CASSESWTSGSAYEQYF.

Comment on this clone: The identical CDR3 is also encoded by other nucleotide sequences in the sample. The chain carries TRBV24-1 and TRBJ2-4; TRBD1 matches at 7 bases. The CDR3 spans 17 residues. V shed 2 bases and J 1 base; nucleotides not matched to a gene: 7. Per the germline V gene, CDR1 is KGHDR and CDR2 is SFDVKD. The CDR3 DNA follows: TGTGCCACCAGTGATTCCCAAGGGGGCACGGCCAAAAACATTCAGTACTTC. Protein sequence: CATSDSQGGTAKNIQYF.

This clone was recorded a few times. The CDR3 DNA follows: TGCAGTGCTAGTAAGCGGGACAGGGGGCTTGGAGAGCAGTACTTC. Translated, it gives CSASKRDRGLGEQYF. The chain combines TRBV20-1 with TRBJ2-7, with 12 nucleotides matching TRBD1. V shed 3 bases and J 7 bases; nucleotides not matched to a gene: 10. The CDR3 sequence is 15 residues long. CDR1 and CDR2 (germline): DFQATT, SNEGSKA (reference sequence).

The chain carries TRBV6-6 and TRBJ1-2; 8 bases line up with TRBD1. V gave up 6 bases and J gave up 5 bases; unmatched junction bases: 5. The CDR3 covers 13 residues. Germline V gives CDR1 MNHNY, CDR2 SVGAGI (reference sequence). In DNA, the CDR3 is TGTGCCAGCAGAAGGGACAGGACTTATGGCTACACCTTC. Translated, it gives CASRRDRTYGYTF.

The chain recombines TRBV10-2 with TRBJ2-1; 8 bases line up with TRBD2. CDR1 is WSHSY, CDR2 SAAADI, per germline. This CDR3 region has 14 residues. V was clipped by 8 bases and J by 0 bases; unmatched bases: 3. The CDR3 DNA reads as TGCGCCAGCGGGCGGGGGGCCTCCTACAATGAGCAGTTCTTC. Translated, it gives CASGRGASYNEQFF.